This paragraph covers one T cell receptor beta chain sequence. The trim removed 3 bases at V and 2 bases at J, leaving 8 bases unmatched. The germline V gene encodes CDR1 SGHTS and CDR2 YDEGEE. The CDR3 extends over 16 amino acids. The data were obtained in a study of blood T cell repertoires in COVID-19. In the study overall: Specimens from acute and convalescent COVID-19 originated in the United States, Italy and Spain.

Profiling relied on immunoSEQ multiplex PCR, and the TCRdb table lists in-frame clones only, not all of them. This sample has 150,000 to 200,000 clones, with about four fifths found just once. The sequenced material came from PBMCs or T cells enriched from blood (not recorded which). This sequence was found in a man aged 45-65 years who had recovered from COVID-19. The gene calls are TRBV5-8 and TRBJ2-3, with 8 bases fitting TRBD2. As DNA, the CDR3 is TGTGCCAGCAGCTCCCCCGGGGGGGATCCCACAGATACGCAGTATTTT. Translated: CASSSPGGDPTDTQYF.